Each of the 18 T cell receptor beta chains below was sequenced from the same sample in a study of CD8 T cells in Susac syndrome. Random hexamers were used to reverse transcribe about 0.5 to 1 ug of RNA. TCRdb called the immunoSEQ multiplex PCR reads again in MiXCR, with one record for every CDR3 protein. The sample consists of about 250,000 distinct CDR3 sequences, 90% to 95% of them appearing once. Sequencing was carried out using CD4+ T cells from PBMCs. These receptors were obtained from a human donor with multiple sclerosis.

The chain uses TRBV20-1 and TRBJ2-1; D is perhaps TRBD2 (6 bases). The CDR3 length is 14 residues. V was shortened by 5 bases and J by 4 bases, with 15 bases between the two germline ends. Germline-derived CDR1 and CDR2 are DFQATT and SNEGSKA (reference sequence). DNA of the CDR3: TGCAGTGCTGTTCCCGGGACTCCTTACAATGAGCAGTTCTTC. Translated, it gives CSAVPGTPYNEQFF.

V is TRBV12-3 or TRBV12-4 and J is TRBJ2-5, with 9 bases fitting TRBD1. This CDR3 has 15 residues. Trimming took 4 bases from V and 3 from J; bases not matched to a gene: 6. This CDR3 is CASSYFGDREETQYF. In DNA, the CDR3 is TGTGCCAGCAGTTACTTCGGGGACAGGGAAGAGACCCAGTACTTC.

In DNA form, the CDR3 reads TGCGCCAGCAGCTTGTCCCCGGGGGCGTCTTACAATGAGCAGTTCTTC. Its translation: CASSLSPGASYNEQFF. The chain links TRBV5-1 to TRBJ2-1; D tentatively fits TRBD1 or TRBD2 (6 bases each). CDR3 size: 16 residues. The ends were cut back, 1 base at V and 4 bases at J, with 15 bases in the middle. Germline-derived CDR1 and CDR2 are SGHRS and YFSETQ.

This clonotype was picked up a small number of times. The chain joins TRBV12-3 or TRBV12-4 to TRBJ1-1; no definite D call. V shed 3 bases and J shed 0 bases, with 5 bases lying between them. The CDR3 runs to 13 residues. CDR3 DNA sequence: TGTGCCAGCAGTTTGTTGATGAACACTGAAGCTTTCTTT. As protein: CASSLLMNTEAFF.

The V and J genes are TRBV3-1 and TRBJ1-1, with unresolved D. This CDR3 spans 14 amino acids. Per germline, CDR1 LGHDT and CDR2 YNNKEL (reference sequence). Trimming stripped 3 bases from V and 7 bases from J, with 15 bases between. The CDR3 loop is CASSQWVLGGEAFF. The DNA for the CDR3 is TGTGCCAGCAGCCAGTGGGTTTTGGGCGGTGAAGCTTTCTTT.

The chain is built from TRBV3-1 and TRBJ1-3; the D is unclear. The germline gives CDR1 LGHDT, CDR2 YNNKEL (reference sequence). The CDR3 contains 14 residues. Trimming removed 3 bases from V and 0 bases from J, with 6 bases in between. The CDR3 DNA reads TGTGCCAGCAGCCATACTTCCTCTGGAAACACCATATATTTT. This encodes CASSHTSSGNTIYF.

This chain uses TRBV12-3 or TRBV12-4 with TRBJ2-1; D unresolved. The CDR3 totals 13 residues. V shed 4 bases and J shed 7 bases, with 11 bases lying between them. The CDR3 loop reads CASSSDGPNEQFF. As DNA, the CDR3 is TGTGCCAGCAGTTCGGACGGCCCTAATGAGCAGTTCTTC.

The sample holds one count of this clonotype. The J gene is TRBJ2-2, the V gene TRBV27; 9 nucleotides align to TRBD1. The V and J ends lost 1 base and 3 bases, in that order; junction bases with no gene match: 6. The germline gives CDR1 MNHEY, CDR2 SMNVEV (reference sequence). The CDR3 has 17 amino acids. The CDR3 is CASSLYGTGLDTGELFF. The CDR3 nucleotides are TGTGCCAGCAGTTTATACGGGACAGGGTTGGACACCGGGGAGCTGTTTTTT.

This rearrangement joins TRBV4-1 to TRBJ2-5; 7 bases are shared with TRBD2. This CDR3 region has 16 residues. The germline V gene has CDR1 MGHRA and CDR2 YSYEKL. Germline trimming cut 1 base from V and 4 bases from J; bases unmatched to any gene: 9. CDR3 in DNA: TGCGCCAGCAGCCAAGTTAACGTGGCGGGGGTAGAGACCCAGTACTTC. Translating gives CASSQVNVAGVETQYF.

The CDR3 coding sequence is TGTGCCAGCAGTTACTCGAGAGGGAACAGGACGCCAAAAAGCAACTATGGCTACACCTTC. Translation gives CASSYSRGNRTPKSNYGYTF. The V call is TRBV6-5, the J call TRBJ1-2; weak D call: TRBD1 (5 bases). Deletions cut 0 bases from V and 2 bases from J, with 25 bases between. CDR3 length: 20 residues. Germline values: CDR1 MNHEY, CDR2 SVGAGI.

The rearrangement uses TRBV19 and TRBJ1-4, with D possibly being TRBD1 (6 bases). The germline V gene encodes CDR1 LNHDA and CDR2 SQIVND (reference sequence). The CDR3 spans 15 residues. V lost 4 bases and J 7 bases, leaving 16 bases between the germline ends. The CDR3 DNA follows: TGTGCCAGTAGTACCTCCGGGACACGTTTTGAAAAACTGTTTTTT. This codes for CASSTSGTRFEKLFF. Filled out from reference TRBV19 and TRBJ1-4, the complete variable domain reads DGGITQSPKYLFRKEGQNVTLSCEQNLNHDAMYWYRQDPGQGLRLIYYSQIVNDFQKGDIAEGYSVSREKKESFPLTVTSAQKNPTAFYLCASSTSGTRFEKLFFGSGTQLSVL.

The chain is built from TRBV6-1 and TRBJ1-2, with D tentatively TRBD1 (5 bases). Trimming took 5 bases from V and 5 from J, leaving 12 bases between them. The CDR3 runs to 13 residues. Per the germline V gene, CDR1 is MNHNS and CDR2 is SASEGT. CDR3 protein: CASSRGVEYGYTF. The DNA for the CDR3 is TGTGCCAGCAGTCGAGGGGTGGAATATGGCTACACCTTC.

The genes are TRBV29-1 and TRBJ2-7; D is undetermined. The CDR3 runs to 11 residues. Germline CDR1 SQVTM, CDR2 ANQGSEA. Trimming shortened V by 5 bases and J by 4 bases, and 9 bases separated the two germline ends. This CDR3 is CSVLDSYEQYF. For the CDR3, the DNA is TGCAGCGTTCTTGACTCGTACGAGCAGTACTTC.

The gene calls are TRBV19 and TRBJ2-3; D may match TRBD1 or TRBD2 (5 bases each). Germline CDR1 and CDR2: LNHDA and SQIVND (reference sequence). Trimming shortened V by 9 bases and J by 5 bases, and 12 bases separated the two germline ends. CDR3 length: 12 amino acids. The CDR3 DNA reads as TGTGCCAGCGGGACCGGTCGAGATACGCAGTATTTT. This gives the protein CASGTGRDTQYF.

The V gene is TRBV10-1, the J gene TRBJ2-7; possibly TRBD2 for D (6 bases). Germline lookup yields CDR1 WNHNN and CDR2 SYGVQD (reference sequence). V shed 3 bases and J shed 6 bases, with 12 bases lying between them. This CDR3 region has 13 residues. CDR3 nucleotide sequence: TGCGCCAGCAGTGAAGCGGGCCGCCTCGAGCAGTACTTC. Translation: CASSEAGRLEQYF.

The chain carries TRBV6-1 and TRBJ2-5; D ambiguous. There are 11 residues in the CDR3. The V end lost 7 bases, the J end lost 5 bases, and 8 bases lay between the germline ends. Germline CDR1 is MNHNS and CDR2 is SASEGT. In DNA, the CDR3 is TGTGCCAGCACCCCCTCCGAGACCCAGTACTTC. Its translation: CASTPSETQYF.

The chain has TRBV2 and TRBJ1-2; a possible D gene is TRBD1 (5 bases). Germline assignment: CDR1 SNHLY and CDR2 FYNNEI. V lost 8 bases to trimming and J lost 3 bases, with 13 bases between them. This CDR3 has 13 amino acids. CDR3 residues: CASGTLSDYGYTF. As DNA, the CDR3 is TGTGCCAGCGGGACCCTAAGCGACTATGGCTACACCTTC.

The genes are TRBV2 and TRBJ1-1, with D uncertain. The germline V and J ends were trimmed by 0 bases and 2 bases, with 10 bases remaining between them. CDR3 length: 15 amino acids. The germline CDR1 and CDR2 sequences are SNHLY and FYNNEI. The CDR3 nucleotides are TGTGCCAGCAGTGAAGCGGCAGGAGCTAACACTGAAGCTTTCTTT. Its translation is CASSEAAGANTEAFF.